This T cell receptor (beta chain) was sequenced for a study of cytomegalovirus exposure and HLA in healthy donors. 60 Vbeta and 13 Jbeta primers were used in PCR. Data came from immunoSEQ multiplex PCR; TCRdb stores just in-frame clones and leaves some out. Altogether roughly 150,000 clones are present, 64% being singletons, with the ten largest covering around 2.9%. This clone was seen a few times. Antigen unknown. The V and J ends lost 3 bases and 5 bases, in that order; junction bases with no gene match: 6. The CDR3 length is 15 residues. Germline values: CDR1 MNHEY, CDR2 SMNVEV (reference sequence). General study points: With high specificity and sensitivity, the classifier reportedly diagnosed cytomegalovirus status.

The sample taken for sequencing was PBMCs. The chain carries TRBV27 and TRBJ2-1; 8 nucleotides match TRBD2. This clonotype was sampled from a woman aged 30 to 39 in good health and CMV-seropositive. The CDR3 protein is CASSFLAGINNEQFF. The CDR3 DNA follows: TGTGCCAGCAGTTTTCTAGCGGGCATCAACAATGAGCAGTTCTTC.